Given below is one T cell receptor beta chain in context. V dropped 5 bases and J dropped 1; count of bases not matched to a gene: 6. The germline V gene encodes CDR1 DFQATT and CDR2 SNEGSKA (reference sequence). This CDR3 is built from 15 residues. It was negative isolation that provided the CD8+ and CD4+ T cells, whereas TEMRA cells were enriched by FACS. Random hexamers were used to reverse transcribe 0.5 to 1 ug of RNA. TCR beta CDR3 was amplified by immunoSEQ covering 54 Vbeta and 13 Jbeta. One entry per CDR3 protein results from TCRdb running MiXCR on the immunoSEQ multiplex PCR reads. The table includes 150,000 to 200,000 distinct CDR3 sequences, about 95% detected once. The sample is drawn from a study of CD8 T cells in Susac syndrome.

V is TRBV20-1 and J is TRBJ2-3, with 10 nucleotides matching TRBD2. The source material was CD4+ T cells from PBMCs. The source of this sequence is a human donor in good health. This CDR3 reads CSAPAGTSGTDTQYF. CDR3 DNA sequence: TGCAGTGCTCCCGCCGGGACTAGCGGCACAGATACGCAGTATTTT.